This TCR beta chain originates from a study of radiation and T cells in renal cell carcinoma (dated by TCRdb to 2020 to 2021). Regarding the study in general: Samples came from a clinical trial, in which primary renal cell carcinomas received 15 Gy stereotactic body radiation therapy followed by nephrectomy 4 weeks later. In the approximately 57 samples combined, 4 million to 5 million unique CDR3 nucleotide sequences were found, encoding roughly 2.5 million unique CDR3 amino acid sequences. In total, 50 or so samples underwent TCR beta sequencing: 25 or so tumors plus 27 peripheral blood samples. Results and caveats for the whole study, not just this receptor: Dynamics of the blood repertoire were not tracked past 4 weeks after treatment. No pretreatment tumor biopsies were available, so the baseline intratumoral presence of clonotypes could not be determined. Effects of radiation dose or scheduling on the TCR repertoire could not be addressed with the single-armed trial design. In blood, the top tumor clonotypes increased between baseline and 2 weeks post-radiation and then shrank by 4 weeks, which suggests that tumor-resident clones expanded only transiently.

A note on this clone: Its antigen is not yet known. The input lacks base qualities; no much larger clone sits a single base away.

TCR beta libraries were generated from genomic DNA with the immunoSEQ kit, following the manufacturer's recommendations. For library preparation, a first multiplex PCR was performed with proprietary primers, followed by a second PCR in which unique barcodes were added, and bead cleanups were performed after each round. A positive control reaction and a negative control reaction, both provided in the kit, were run with every batch of samples. The final libraries were assessed on an Agilent 4200 TapeStation D1000 ScreenTape, pooled by volume, and quantified by qPCR. Sequencing was performed on an Illumina NextSeq500 with a MidOutput 150-cycle cartridge, and 156 Read1 and 15 Index1 cycles were run with kit custom primers. The pooled library was loaded at around 1 pM with about 20% PhiX control spiked in. Per the authors' processing: Vendor-processed data were analyzed in R, with a clonotype defined as all T cells sharing the same CDR3 nucleotide sequence. In the clone abundance analyses, frequencies were normalized to the 10,000 most abundant clones in each sample. Public T cell clones, averaging fewer than five per sample, were removed before analysis. An abundance difference of at least 32-fold between compartments was the criterion for calling clonotypes tumor-enriched or baseline blood-enriched. A beta-binomial differential abundance model was applied to find clonotypes that expanded or contracted between blood time points. Similarity between tumor and blood repertoires was quantified using the Baroni-Urbani and Buser coefficient, and groups were compared with two-tailed Wilcoxon tests in R. Sourced from immuneACCESS, this table was stored by TCRdb with only in-frame sequences that have V and J called. A share of the clones is absent; for the studies checked, an unresolved V gene accounts for under half, and the remainder has no known explanation. V and J calls and clone size are those listed in that table; D and trimming were worked out from the DNA. The sample profile shows about 130,000 clones; 70% to 90% of them were found once. The ten largest clones take up 5.8% of the sample.

The time point label here, explained by the study, means: blood 2 weeks post-SBRT. The treatment or condition label, read with the paper, signifies: 15 Gy SBRT to primary tumor, nephrectomy 4 weeks later. To follow tumor-enriched clonotypes, serial peripheral blood was collected from radiation-treated patients at baseline and at 2 weeks and 4 weeks after SBRT. Every patient had renal cell carcinoma of clear cell pathology. The QIAamp DNA Blood Mini Kit (Qiagen) was used to prepare genomic DNA for TCR sequencing. The analyses included just those samples that passed every quality control check. The CDR3 goes from the cysteine to the phenylalanine over 14 residues. The sequence is cut down to CDR3 DNA, 42 bases in frame from base 1. V lost 3 bases and J lost 6 bases; the stretch between them is 15 bases long. As encoded in the germline V gene (reference sequence), CDR1 is LNHDA while CDR2 is SQIVND.

The V and J segments used are TRBV19 and TRBJ2-7; the D gene is possibly TRBD1, with 5 bases matching. The sequencing here drew on blood, taken from a patient whose treatment included radiotherapy and nephrectomy. This receptor was identified in a woman in her 70s with renal cell carcinoma. The nucleotides are TGTGCCAGTAGTATTTGGCAGGGATCGGGCGAGCAGTACTTC. Its translation is CASSIWQGSGEQYF.